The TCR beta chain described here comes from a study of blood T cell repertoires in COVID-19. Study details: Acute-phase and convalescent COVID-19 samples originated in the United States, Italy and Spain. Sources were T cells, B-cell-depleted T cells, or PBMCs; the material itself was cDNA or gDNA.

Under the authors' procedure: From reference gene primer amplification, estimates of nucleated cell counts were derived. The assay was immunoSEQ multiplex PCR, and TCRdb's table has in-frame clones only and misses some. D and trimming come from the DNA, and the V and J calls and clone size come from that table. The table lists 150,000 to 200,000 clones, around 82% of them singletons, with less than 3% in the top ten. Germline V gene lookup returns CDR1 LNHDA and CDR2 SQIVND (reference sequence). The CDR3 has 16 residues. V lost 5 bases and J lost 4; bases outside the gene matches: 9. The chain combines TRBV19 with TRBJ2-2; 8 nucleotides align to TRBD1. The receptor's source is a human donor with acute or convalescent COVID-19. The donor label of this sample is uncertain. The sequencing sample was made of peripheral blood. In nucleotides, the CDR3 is TGTGCCAGTAGTTTCCCACGGACAGGGAGCACCGGGGAGCTGTTTTTT. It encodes CASSFPRTGSTGELFF.